Presented here are 20 T cell receptor beta chains from one specimen sequenced in a study of blood T cell repertoires in COVID-19. Some clones are missing from TCRdb's copy, which holds only in-frame ones; the method was immunoSEQ multiplex PCR. The sample has more than 35,000 clones, 88% seen once. The sequenced material came from peripheral blood. These receptors were collected from a man between 70 and 80 years old with acute or convalescent COVID-19.

The chain employs TRBV12-5 and TRBJ2-4, with D possibly being TRBD1 (6 bases). Germline V gives CDR1 LGHNT, CDR2 FRNRAP. This CDR3 contains 13 residues. V dropped 7 bases and J dropped 7 bases, with 14 bases sitting between them. Here the CDR3 reads CASALVGANIQYF. In nucleotides, the CDR3 is TGTGCTAGTGCTCTGGTGGGGGCGAACATTCAGTACTTC.

V usage is TRBV4-3 and J usage is TRBJ2-3, with D possibly matching TRBD1 (5 bases). Germline CDR1 LGHNA, CDR2 YSLEER. Trimming took off 1 base at V and 4 bases at J, with 12 bases between the two ends. This CDR3 is 15 amino acids long. CDR3 DNA: TGCGCCAGCAGCCAAGCGGAGCTAGGGGCAGATACGCAGTATTTT. This sequence encodes CASSQAELGADTQYF.

This chain joins TRBV5-1 and TRBJ2-1, with D tentatively TRBD2 (6 bases). Germline CDR1 SGHRS, CDR2 YFSETQ. V shed 3 bases and J shed 9 bases, with 13 bases lying between them. The CDR3 contains 13 residues. CDR3 in DNA: TGCGCCAGCAGCTCGGAGGGCCTGGGTGAGCAGTTCTTC. This translates into CASSSEGLGEQFF.

The chain links TRBV19 to TRBJ1-1; 7 bases are a match to TRBD1. Germline V gives CDR1 LNHDA, CDR2 SQIVND (reference sequence). After removal of 6 bases from V and 1 base from J, the junction contained 11 bases not matched to a gene. The CDR3 spans 16 residues. Here the CDR3 DNA reads TGTGCCAGTAGCAAAACCGACAGGGCTAAGAACACTGAAGCTTTCTTT. Its protein is CASSKTDRAKNTEAFF.

This chain links TRBV19 with TRBJ1-1; the D gene is possibly TRBD1 (5 bases). The CDR3 consists of 14 residues. CDR1 and CDR2 (germline): LNHDA, SQIVND (reference sequence). Between the trimmed V and J ends, which lost 3 bases and 4 bases, there was a span of 12 bases. DNA for the CDR3: TGTGCCAGTAGTATCCCAGGGCAGGGCACTGAAGCTTTCTTT. Encoded protein: CASSIPGQGTEAFF. The full variable domain, with the rest looked up from reference TRBV19 and TRBJ1-1, is DGGITQSPKYLFRKEGQNVTLSCEQNLNHDAMYWYRQDPGQGLRLIYYSQIVNDFQKGDIAEGYSVSREKKESFPLTVTSAQKNPTAFYLCASSIPGQGTEAFFGQGTRLTVV.

This chain joins TRBV6-5 and TRBJ2-5; TRBD1 matches 10 bases. Germline CDR1 MNHEY, CDR2 SVGAGI. With 8 bases clipped from V and 3 bases from J, the junction kept 3 bases outside the gene matches. The CDR3 covers 13 residues. This CDR3 reads CASQTGGEETQYF. CDR3 nucleotides: TGTGCCAGCCAGACAGGGGGCGAAGAGACCCAGTACTTC.

The rearrangement links TRBV4-3 to TRBJ2-3, with TRBD2 matching over 9 bases. Germline CDR1 and CDR2: LGHNA and YSLEER. The CDR3 totals 16 residues. The J segment lost 5 bases and the V segment lost 0 bases, leaving 6 bases of the junction unmatched. CDR3 protein: CASSQEAGGVGDTQYF. The DNA for the CDR3 is TGCGCCAGCAGCCAAGAAGCGGGAGGAGTTGGAGATACGCAGTATTTT.

Here the CDR3 reads CASSQAVFKAVRGDTQYF. The CDR3 coding sequence is TGCGCCAGCAGCCAAGCTGTGTTCAAGGCGGTCCGTGGGGATACGCAGTATTTT. The genes are TRBV4-3 and TRBJ2-3; D unresolved. This CDR3 region has 18 residues. Germline assignment: CDR1 LGHNA and CDR2 YSLEER. Trimming stripped 1 base from V and 6 bases from J, with 23 bases between.

The rearrangement uses TRBV14 and TRBJ2-7, with 8 positions matching TRBD2. Germline CDR1 is SGHDN and CDR2 is FVKESK. The CDR3 has 13 amino acids. V lost 7 bases to trimming and J lost 5 bases; unmatched junction nucleotides: 7. The DNA for the CDR3 is TGTGCCAGCAAGAGACTAGCGTCCGACGAGCAGTACTTC. Encoded protein: CASKRLASDEQYF.

V is TRBV20-1 and J is TRBJ2-7, with D possibly TRBD1 on 5 matching bases. The CDR3 sequence is 11 residues long. Germline V CDR1 and CDR2: DFQATT, SNEGSKA (reference sequence). The V and J ends lost 6 bases and 2 bases respectively, with 8 bases between them. CDR3: CSARTTYEQYF. The CDR3 region has the DNA TGCAGTGCGCGGACAACCTACGAGCAGTACTTC.

This rearrangement joins TRBV7-8 to TRBJ1-4; 8 positions match TRBD1. J gave up 8 bases and V 5 bases, and 10 bases lay outside the gene matches. This CDR3 has 15 amino acids. Looked up from germline, CDR1 is SGHVS and CDR2 is FQNEAQ. The CDR3 DNA is TGTGCCAGCAGCAGACAGGGGAGGCTTGAAGAAAAACTGTTTTTT. Translated, it gives CASSRQGRLEEKLFF.

V and J are TRBV7-3 and TRBJ2-1; TRBD2 aligns across 9 bases. Germline CDR1 and CDR2: SGHTA and FQGTGA. The CDR3 consists of 14 residues. Trimming removed 5 bases from V and 13 bases from J; junction bases left unmatched: 12. The CDR3 nucleotides read TGTGCCAGCAGCACCCCGTCAGAGCGGGAGGTTCAGTTCTTC. Amino acids: CASSTPSEREVQFF.

The chain couples TRBV20-1 to TRBJ2-7, with 8 positions matching TRBD1. The CDR3 runs to 14 residues. In germline, CDR1 is DFQATT, CDR2 SNEGSKA (reference sequence). V shed 3 bases and J 5 bases; nucleotides not matched to a gene: 9. CDR3 DNA: TGCAGTGCTAGTAAGTCAGGGGGCCCCGACGAGCAGTACTTC. Amino acids: CSASKSGGPDEQYF.

The V call is TRBV5-5, the J call TRBJ1-1; maybe TRBD1 (6 bases). The germline V gene has CDR1 SGHKS and CDR2 YYEKEE (reference sequence). V was trimmed by 0 bases and J by 4 bases, leaving 7 bases between them. CDR3 length equals 13 residues. Here the CDR3 DNA reads TGTGCCAGCAGCTTGGGCAGGGGCACTGAAGCTTTCTTT. Protein: CASSLGRGTEAFF.

The chain uses TRBV18 and TRBJ1-2; 7 nucleotides line up with TRBD1. The CDR3 extends over 18 amino acids. J was trimmed by 3 bases and V by 6 bases; bases with no gene match: 19. The germline V gene has CDR1 KGHSH and CDR2 LQKENI. The CDR3 sequence is CASSPRGGGGKADYGYTF. CDR3 sequence (DNA): TGTGCCAGCTCTCCTCGAGGAGGGGGCGGAAAAGCGGACTATGGCTACACCTTC.

The genes are TRBV25-1 and TRBJ2-7, with D perhaps TRBD2 (6 bases). The V gene lost 4 bases and the J gene lost 4 bases, with 14 bases spanning the gap. CDR1 and CDR2 from the germline V gene are MGHDK and SYGVNS. The CDR3 spans 14 residues. CDR3 DNA sequence: TGTGCCAGCAGTGGGGCGGGAAGTAGGTACGAGCAGTACTTC. This sequence encodes CASSGAGSRYEQYF.

This clone was detected only a few times. The J gene is TRBJ2-7, the V gene TRBV7-2; 9 bases are shared with TRBD2. Germline V gene data show CDR1 as SGHTA and CDR2 as FQGNSA. The CDR3 runs 15 residues. J lost 1 base, V lost 3 bases, and 4 bases had no gene match. In DNA form, the CDR3 reads TGTGCCAGCAGCTTGGCGGGAGGGTCATCCTACGAGCAGTACTTC. This translates into CASSLAGGSSYEQYF. The whole variable domain, filled in from reference TRBV7-2 and TRBJ2-7, reads GAGVSQSPSNKVTEKGKDVELRCDPISGHTALYWYRQSLGQGLEFLIYFQGNSAPDKSGLPSDRFSAERTGGSVSTLTIQRTQQEDSAVYLCASSLAGGSSYEQYFGPGTRLTVT.

The rearrangement joins TRBV6-5 to TRBJ2-1; a weak D match, TRBD2 (6 bases). Germline V gene sequence: CDR1 MNHEY, CDR2 SVGAGI. CDR3 length: 15 residues. Trimming removed 7 bases from V and 7 bases from J, with 20 bases in between. The CDR3 bases are TGTGCCAGCACGACGGGACTCGGTAGGGAGAATGAGCAGTTCTTC. As protein: CASTTGLGRENEQFF.

V usage is TRBV5-4 and J usage is TRBJ1-2; TRBD1 agrees at 9 bases. V trimming: 2 bases; J trimming: 6 bases; junction bases outside the gene matches: 2. The CDR3 loop spans 13 amino acids. Germline V CDR1 and CDR2: SGHNT, YYREEE (reference sequence). CDR3 amino acids: CASSFWTGDGYTF. CDR3 bases: TGTGCCAGCAGCTTCTGGACAGGGGATGGCTACACCTTC.

This chain joins TRBV7-9 and TRBJ2-3; maybe TRBD2 (5 bases). The CDR3 covers 16 residues. V lost 1 base and J 4 bases, leaving 15 bases between the germline ends. Germline V gene data show CDR1 as SEHNR and CDR2 as FQNEAQ (reference sequence). The CDR3 coding sequence is TGTGCCAGCAGCTTAGAAGAGTTCGGGGTTTCAGATACGCAGTATTTT. This sequence encodes CASSLEEFGVSDTQYF.